What follows are 7 T cell receptor beta chains derived from one specimen sequenced in a study of T-cell memory formation after mild COVID-19. In TCRdb, the 5' RACE reads were re-called with MiXCR into one record per CDR3 protein. The sample holds some 410,000 distinct CDR3 sequences, about 25% seen once. What was sequenced was PBMCs or a T cell subset sorted from them (not recorded which). These TCRs come from an adult woman who had mild COVID-19 (a few samples of this study predate the infection). Cell type and time point are not known.

The sample holds a few counts of this clonotype. CDR3 residues: CASSFAGAYEKLFF. The CDR3 bases are TGTGCCAGCAGTTTTGCGGGGGCCTATGAAAAACTGTTTTTT. The genes are TRBV12-3 or TRBV12-4 and TRBJ1-4, with TRBD1 as a possible D gene (6 bases). The germline V and J ends were trimmed by 3 bases and 6 bases, with 11 bases remaining between them. The CDR3 runs to 14 residues.

The table lists this clonotype with a few counts. The chain combines TRBV20-1 with TRBJ2-3; D gene ambiguous. Germline CDR1 reads DFQATT; CDR2 reads SNEGSKA (reference sequence). CDR3 length: 13 amino acids. With 2 bases removed from V and 5 bases from J, the gap between germline ends came to 11 bases. CDR3 nucleotide sequence: TGCAGTGCTAGATCCCCAGATTTAGATACGCAGTATTTT. Its protein is CSARSPDLDTQYF.

The chain carries TRBV19 and TRBJ2-1; D possibly matches TRBD1 or TRBD2 (7 bases each). The V end was cut by 11 bases, the J end by 0 bases, with 23 bases between. From germline, CDR1 is LNHDA and CDR2 SQIVND (reference sequence). The CDR3 has 17 residues. CDR3 amino acids: CAGQGGGRRSSYNEQFF. CDR3 DNA sequence: TGTGCCGGCCAGGGGGGGGGTCGACGAAGCTCCTACAATGAGCAGTTCTTC. The entire variable domain, with the rest obtained from reference TRBV19 and TRBJ2-1, is as follows: DGGITQSPKYLFRKEGQNVTLSCEQNLNHDAMYWYRQDPGQGLRLIYYSQIVNDFQKGDIAEGYSVSREKKESFPLTVTSAQKNPTAFYLCAGQGGGRRSSYNEQFFGPGTRLTVL.

The chain couples TRBV7-8 to TRBJ1-2; possible D gene TRBD1, 6 bases. The V gene's germline CDR1 is SGHVS and CDR2 FQNEAQ. The V and J ends lost 7 bases and 4 bases respectively, with 16 bases between them. This CDR3 is built from 14 residues. CDR3 bases: TGTGCCAGCACCTTGACAGGATGGTCCTATGGCTACACCTTC. Residues: CASTLTGWSYGYTF.

This chain uses TRBV2 with TRBJ2-1, with 7 bases matching TRBD1. Germline V CDR1 and CDR2: SNHLY, FYNNEI. The junction had 5 bases not matched to a gene; V was cut back by 6 bases and J by 6 bases. The length of the CDR3 is 13 residues. The CDR3 sequence is CASRWTGSNEQFF. CDR3 nucleotides: TGTGCCAGCAGATGGACAGGAAGCAATGAGCAGTTCTTC.

The chain uses TRBV19 and TRBJ1-6; 7 bases line up with TRBD1. The V segment lost 6 bases and the J segment 6 bases; nucleotides outside the gene matches: 11. This CDR3 has 16 amino acids. Germline V gene sequence: CDR1 LNHDA, CDR2 SQIVND (reference sequence). The CDR3: CASRETGFGLNSPLHF. In DNA form, the CDR3 reads TGTGCCAGTAGAGAGACAGGGTTCGGGCTTAATTCACCCCTCCACTTT.

This clonotype was counted a few times. This chain joins TRBV4-1 and TRBJ1-2; TRBD1 matches at 7 bases. From germline, CDR1 is MGHRA and CDR2 YSYEKL. V shed 4 bases, J shed 3 bases, and the junction held 8 bases outside the gene matches. CDR3 length equals 15 residues. The CDR3 bases are TGCGCCAGCAGCCCCCACGGAGGGGGCGACTATGGCTACACCTTC. It codes for CASSPHGGGDYGYTF.